This T cell receptor beta chain was sequenced for a study of blood T cell repertoires in COVID-19. In the original analysis: Cell counts per sample came from amplifying reference gene primers. Sequenced by immunoSEQ multiplex PCR; TCRdb stores in-frame clones only, minus some. From that table come the V and J calls and clone size; the DNA was used to work out D and trimming. The table records 20,000 to 25,000 clones, about 87% of them present only once. The sequence was collected from an elderly woman with active COVID-19. The specimen sequenced was peripheral blood.

The CDR3 sequence: CASSTPPQGGKVETQYF. The CDR3 coding sequence is TGTGCCAGCAGCACACCCCCCCAGGGGGGTAAAGTGGAGACCCAGTACTTC. The chain uses TRBV21-1 and TRBJ2-5; the table calls TRBD1, which could not be checked here. TRBV21-1 is a documented pseudogene. CDR3 length: 17 residues.